The present T cell receptor beta chain was sequenced within a study of T cell repertoires in cytomegalovirus infection (dated by TCRdb to the late 2010s). Notes on the research overall: The peptide stimulations were aimed at well-studied HLA-B-restricted epitopes as well as recently identified HLA-C-restricted CMV epitopes, whose presentation resists viral immunomodulation. The HLA type of each donor mattered for the analysis, because public TCR beta signatures pointed to carriage of CMV infection along with the matching HLA type. General findings and caveats noted by the study authors: Carriers of CMV infection plus the relevant HLA type were discriminated by the cumulative frequency of public TCR beta family members in the study cohort and in an independent approximately 350-donor cohort. The ex vivo response was dominated by HLA-C-restricted CMV-specific TCR beta clonotypes, which also provided the single most frequent clonotype in two of eight donors.

This specimen's treatment or condition label, interpreted: in vitro stimulation with specific CMV peptide epitopes to enrich CMV-specific T cells. The data were produced on an Illumina HiSeq 1500. TCRdb itself trimmed the public reads at Q25 with fastp, ran MiXCR and retained productive beta chains. Records with the same CDR3 protein are collapsed into one entry carrying the most frequent genes and DNA. For this sample the table gives some 200,000 distinct CDR3 sequences, of which 35% to 40% were detected only once. Approximately 59% of the sample belongs to the ten largest clones. With regard to this clonotype: Its cognate antigen has yet to be identified. It has no much larger one-base neighbor in the sample; base qualities were not kept.

Deletion took 7 bases off V and 0 bases off J, with a span of 13 bases between the germline ends. The CDR3, cysteine through phenylalanine, is 15 amino acids long. Solely the CDR3 DNA is kept, with 45 bases framed from the first base. The germline V gene yields MGHDK for CDR1 and SYGVNS for CDR2. The source of this sequence is a human donor in good health (CMV status not recorded). Some clones in this sample may be carry-over from other donors' samples. The receptor chain draws on TRBV25-1 and TRBJ2-1, with no D gene named confidently. This specimen consisted of CD8+ T cells from cultured PBMCs, obtained from culture after CMV antigen stimulation. Here the CDR3 is given as CASTDDRSSYNEQFF. The bases read TGTGCCAGCACCGATGACCGCAGCTCCTACAATGAGCAGTTCTTC.